Listed here are 27 T cell receptor beta chains from one sample, sequenced in a study of blood T cell repertoires in COVID-19. Data came from immunoSEQ multiplex PCR; TCRdb stores just in-frame clones and leaves some out. The data show about 46,000 clones, around 85% seen once. Sequences were obtained from peripheral blood. Receptors were obtained from a woman older than 75 with COVID-19, enrolled during active disease.

This chain joins TRBV5-8 and TRBJ2-3, with a weak D call TRBD1 (6 bases). CDR1 is SGHTS and CDR2 is YDEGEE in the germline V gene. V was trimmed by 2 bases and J by 2 bases, leaving 12 bases between them. The CDR3 is made up of 15 amino acids. The CDR3 protein is CASSFLRGYTDTQYF. The CDR3 DNA sequence: TGTGCCAGCAGCTTTCTCAGGGGTTACACAGATACGCAGTATTTT.

The chain is built from TRBV6-5 and TRBJ1-4, with unresolved D. Trimming took off 10 bases at V and 0 bases at J, with 15 bases between the two ends. The germline V gene has CDR1 MNHEY and CDR2 SVGAGI. The length of the CDR3 is 15 residues. This CDR3 is CATRYPGSTNEKLFF. CDR3 coding DNA: TGTGCCACCCGATACCCAGGCTCAACTAATGAAAAACTGTTTTTT.

The J gene is TRBJ1-2, the V gene TRBV19; 7 bases are a match to TRBD1. Germline V gives CDR1 LNHDA, CDR2 SQIVND (reference sequence). J gave up 0 bases and V 6 bases, and 10 bases lay outside the gene matches. The CDR3 loop spans 16 amino acids. This chain's CDR3 is CASSPGTANTNYGYTF. The DNA of the CDR3 is TGTGCCAGTAGCCCCGGGACAGCAAATACTAACTATGGCTACACCTTC.

V and J are TRBV2 and TRBJ2-5; 12 nucleotides line up with TRBD2. Germline CDR1 reads SNHLY; CDR2 reads FYNNEI. The CDR3 totals 16 residues. V dropped 5 bases and J dropped 2; count of bases not matched to a gene: 6. The CDR3 reads CASSKGLAGTQETQYF. The CDR3 coding sequence is TGTGCCAGCAGTAAAGGACTAGCGGGAACTCAAGAGACCCAGTACTTC.

The rearrangement joins TRBV19 to TRBJ2-1, with D perhaps matching TRBD2 (6 bases). The CDR3 extends over 15 amino acids. Germline loops: CDR1 LNHDA, CDR2 SQIVND (reference sequence). V was clipped by 3 bases and J by 7 bases, with 16 bases between them. The CDR3 sequence is CASSIQGARGNEQFF. As DNA, the CDR3 is TGTGCCAGTAGTATTCAGGGCGCCCGGGGGAATGAGCAGTTCTTC.

This rearrangement joins TRBV5-1 to TRBJ2-5; TRBD2 matches 14 bases. There are 17 residues in the CDR3. CDR1 SGHRS and CDR2 YFSETQ come from the germline V gene. J was trimmed by 4 bases and V by 0 bases; bases with no gene match: 5. CDR3 in DNA: TGCGCCAGCAGCTTGGGACTAGCGGGGGGGCCACGAGAGACCCAGTACTTC. Amino acid sequence: CASSLGLAGGPRETQYF.

The CDR3 DNA is TGCGCCAGCAGCTTCCGACAGGGGGCCGACACTGAAGCTTTCTTT. This encodes CASSFRQGADTEAFF. V gene TRBV5-1 combines with J gene TRBJ1-1; 10 positions match TRBD1. This CDR3 region has 15 residues. V was pared by 2 bases and J by 3 bases, with 4 bases of the junction left unmatched. Germline assignment: CDR1 SGHRS and CDR2 YFSETQ.

This chain joins TRBV9 and TRBJ2-5; no firm D call. This CDR3 spans 13 amino acids. Germline CDR1 is SGDLS and CDR2 is YYNGEE. V was shortened by 3 bases and J by 5 bases, with 11 bases between the two germline ends. CDR3 amino acids: CASSAEAGETQYF. The CDR3 region has the DNA TGTGCCAGCAGCGCAGAGGCCGGGGAGACCCAGTACTTC.

This clone was counted only a few times. The CDR3 coding sequence is TGTGCCAGTAGTATAGGCGGGGGCGTTGAAGCTTTCTTT. Amino acids: CASSIGGGVEAFF. V and J are TRBV19 and TRBJ1-1, with D perhaps matching TRBD1 (6 bases). Trimming removed 1 base at V and 7 bases at J, with 10 bases between. Germline V CDR1 and CDR2: LNHDA, SQIVND (reference sequence). The CDR3 has 13 residues.

The J gene is TRBJ2-1, the V gene TRBV10-3, with 7 bases fitting TRBD2. This CDR3 comprises 14 residues. With 2 bases clipped from V and 4 bases from J, the junction kept 2 bases outside the gene matches. Germline lookup yields CDR1 ENHRY and CDR2 SYGVKD. CDR3 coding DNA: TGTGCCATCAGTGAGGCTAGCGGTTACAATGAGCAGTTCTTC. The encoded protein is CAISEASGYNEQFF.

This chain links TRBV7-9 with TRBJ2-7, with 7 bases matching TRBD2. This CDR3 region has 16 residues. The V gene's germline CDR1 is SEHNR and CDR2 FQNEAQ (reference sequence). The V segment lost 5 bases and the J segment 5 bases; nucleotides outside the gene matches: 15. The CDR3 is CASSVEWGGSFHEQYF. The DNA for the CDR3 is TGTGCCAGCAGCGTAGAGTGGGGGGGATCTTTCCACGAGCAGTACTTC.

This chain joins TRBV28 and TRBJ2-3; 8 positions agree with TRBD2. V lost 6 bases to trimming and J lost 1 base; unmatched junction nucleotides: 12. Germline loops: CDR1 MDHEN, CDR2 SYDVKM. The CDR3 covers 17 residues. Written as DNA, the CDR3 is TGTGCCAGCAGCCAGAGACATCCTAGCGGGCGCACAGATACGCAGTATTTT. As protein: CASSQRHPSGRTDTQYF.

J is TRBJ2-5 and V is TRBV5-4; D gene uncertain. Germline V CDR1 and CDR2: SGHNT, YYREEE (reference sequence). The CDR3 is 14 amino acids. Trimming left V 4 bases short and J 5 bases short, with 15 bases between. The CDR3 region is CASSDPRVRETQYF. The CDR3 DNA sequence: TGTGCCAGCAGCGACCCACGGGTTAGGGAGACCCAGTACTTC.

The J gene is TRBJ2-7, the V gene TRBV5-4, with TRBD2 as a possible D gene (6 bases). The CDR3 loop spans 15 amino acids. Deletions cut 2 bases from V and 0 bases from J, with 12 bases between. Germline V gives CDR1 SGHNT, CDR2 YYREEE (reference sequence). Here the CDR3 DNA reads TGTGCCAGCAGCTTCACGCGGGGTAGCTCCTACGAGCAGTACTTC. It yields the protein CASSFTRGSSYEQYF. Full variable domain (outside the CDR3, taken from reference TRBV5-4 and TRBJ2-7): ETGVTQSPTHLIKTRGQQVTLRCSSQSGHNTVSWYQQALGQGPQFIFQYYREEENGRGNFPPRFSGLQFPNYSSELNVNALELDDSALYLCASSFTRGSSYEQYFGPGTRLTVT.

The V call is TRBV2, the J call TRBJ1-1, with D unresolved. The CDR3 runs 14 residues. V was cut by 6 bases and J by 6 bases, with 17 bases left in between. Germline V gene sequence: CDR1 SNHLY, CDR2 FYNNEI. This chain's CDR3 is CASSGTMTLSEAFF. CDR3 in DNA: TGTGCCAGCAGCGGCACCATGACACTCTCTGAAGCTTTCTTT.

This clone showed up many times. The gene calls are TRBV7-2 and TRBJ2-2, with D uncertain. CDR3 length: 12 residues. Germline assignment: CDR1 SGHTA and CDR2 FQGNSA. The V end lost 5 bases, the J end lost 5 bases, and 6 bases lay between the germline ends. CDR3 nucleotides: TGTGCCAGCAGCCACTTAACCGGGGAGCTGTTTTTT. Translation: CASSHLTGELFF.

CDR3 sequence (DNA): TGCGCCAGCAGTAGGGACACAGGCTCTGGAAACACCATATATTTT. The encoded protein is CASSRDTGSGNTIYF. The J gene is TRBJ1-3, the V gene TRBV5-1; a weak D match, TRBD1 (6 bases). Trimming pared 5 bases from V and 0 bases from J, leaving 12 bases between. This CDR3 contains 15 residues. Germline CDR1 SGHRS, CDR2 YFSETQ.

The rearrangement uses TRBV7-2 and TRBJ1-2; D gene unclear. This CDR3 has 15 residues. CDR1 is SGHTA and CDR2 is FQGNSA in the germline V gene. Trimming took 3 bases from V and 2 from J, leaving 13 bases between them. The CDR3 is CASSFPAGRNYGYTF. In DNA, the CDR3 is TGTGCCAGCAGCTTCCCTGCAGGCAGGAACTATGGCTACACCTTC.

This chain uses TRBV19 with TRBJ2-1; a weak D match, TRBD2 (5 bases). Deletions cut 4 bases from V and 7 bases from J, with 17 bases between. CDR1 is LNHDA, CDR2 SQIVND, per germline (reference sequence). The CDR3 totals 15 residues. The CDR3 coding sequence is TGTGCCAGTAGTACGGAAGCGGTCCCCTGGAATGAGCAGTTCTTC. Amino acids: CASSTEAVPWNEQFF.

The chain carries TRBV18 and TRBJ1-1; maybe TRBD1 (5 bases). Germline CDR1 and CDR2: KGHSH and LQKENI. CDR3 size: 15 residues. Trimming cost V 3 bases and J 3 bases, with 14 bases left between them. CDR3 residues: CASSPAAGPDTEAFF. The CDR3 coding sequence is TGTGCCAGCTCACCCGCCGCGGGGCCGGACACTGAAGCTTTCTTT. The whole variable domain, remainder taken from reference TRBV18 and TRBJ1-1, is NAGVMQNPRHLVRRRGQEARLRCSPMKGHSHVYWYRQLPEEGLKFMVYLQKENIIDESGMPKERFSAEFPKEGPSILRIQQVVRGDSAAYFCASSPAAGPDTEAFFGQGTRLTVV.

This clone was seen only once. This chain joins TRBV18 and TRBJ1-1, with D possibly being TRBD1 (5 bases). Germline V gene data show CDR1 as KGHSH and CDR2 as LQKENI. The ends were cut back, 0 bases at V and 11 bases at J, with 13 bases in the middle. The CDR3 sequence is 13 residues long. For the CDR3, the DNA is TGTGCCAGCTCACCACCGGGGGGACTAGGCGCTTTCTTT. This encodes CASSPPGGLGAFF.

The J gene is TRBJ2-3, the V gene TRBV10-3, with TRBD1 as a possible D gene (6 bases). Per the germline V gene, CDR1 is ENHRY and CDR2 is SYGVKD. V gave up 0 bases and J gave up 5 bases, with 12 bases separating them. The CDR3 consists of 15 residues. The DNA for the CDR3 is TGTGCCATCAGTGAGTCTGGGGGCCGGGGAGATACGCAGTATTTT. As protein: CAISESGGRGDTQYF.

This clone was detected only once. V gene TRBV18 combines with J gene TRBJ1-1, with TRBD1 as a possible D gene (5 bases). This CDR3 comprises 14 residues. From germline, CDR1 is KGHSH and CDR2 LQKENI. With 3 bases removed from V and 4 bases from J, the gap between germline ends came to 12 bases. CDR3 sequence (DNA): TGTGCCAGCTCACCCTGGGAGGGGCCCACTGAAGCTTTCTTT. Translated, it gives CASSPWEGPTEAFF.

This chain uses TRBV10-3 with TRBJ2-3; perhaps TRBD1 as D (5 bases). The V end lost 8 bases, the J end lost 6 bases, and 9 bases lay between the germline ends. This CDR3 spans 11 amino acids. Germline V lookup: CDR1 ENHRY, CDR2 SYGVKD. CDR3 sequence: CAISGYDTQYF. DNA of the CDR3: TGTGCCATCTCAGGGTACGATACGCAGTATTTT.

This sequence joins TRBV7-8 and TRBJ2-1; TRBD1 might be the D (6 bases). Per the germline V gene, CDR1 is SGHVS and CDR2 is FQNEAQ. The CDR3 is 14 residues long. The V and J ends lost 5 bases and 8 bases respectively, with 16 bases between them. The CDR3 DNA reads TGTGCCAGCAGCCCCCCCAGGGCAGGGGATGAGCAGTTCTTC. Protein: CASSPPRAGDEQFF.

The rearrangement links TRBV11-2 to TRBJ2-5; 9 bases match TRBD2. V lost 8 bases and J lost 4; bases outside the gene matches: 8. The germline V gene encodes CDR1 SGHAT and CDR2 FQNNGV. The CDR3 runs to 14 residues. CDR3 bases: TGTGCCAGCGATCCGAGCGGGGGGCGAGAGACCCAGTACTTC. Its protein is CASDPSGGRETQYF.

This clone occurred a few times. This sequence joins TRBV6-1 and TRBJ2-3, with D possibly TRBD1 on 5 matching bases. The germline CDR1 and CDR2 sequences are MNHNS and SASEGT. Between the trimmed V and J ends, which lost 1 base and 4 bases, there was a span of 12 bases. This CDR3 spans 15 amino acids. CDR3 sequence reads: CASSEVYAGPDTQYF. DNA of the CDR3: TGTGCCAGCAGTGAAGTGTATGCAGGGCCAGATACGCAGTATTTT.